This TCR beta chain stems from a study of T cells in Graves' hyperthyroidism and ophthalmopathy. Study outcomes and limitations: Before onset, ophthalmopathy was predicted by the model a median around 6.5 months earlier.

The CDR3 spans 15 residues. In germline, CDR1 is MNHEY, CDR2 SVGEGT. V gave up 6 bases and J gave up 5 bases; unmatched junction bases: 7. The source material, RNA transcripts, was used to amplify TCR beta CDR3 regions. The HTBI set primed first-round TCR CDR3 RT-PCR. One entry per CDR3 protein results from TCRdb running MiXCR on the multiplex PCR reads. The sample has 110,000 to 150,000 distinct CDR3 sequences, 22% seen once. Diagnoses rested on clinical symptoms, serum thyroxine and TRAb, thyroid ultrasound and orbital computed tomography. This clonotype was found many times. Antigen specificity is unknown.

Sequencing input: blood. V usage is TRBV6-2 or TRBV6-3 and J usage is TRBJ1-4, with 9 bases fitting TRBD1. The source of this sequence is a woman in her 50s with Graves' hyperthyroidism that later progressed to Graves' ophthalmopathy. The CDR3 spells CASRGQGIGNEKLFF. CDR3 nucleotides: TGTGCCAGCAGAGGACAGGGGATTGGGAATGAAAAACTGTTTTTT.